This is a list of T cell receptor beta chains from one sample in a study of blood T cell repertoires in COVID-19. Data came from immunoSEQ multiplex PCR; TCRdb stores just in-frame clones and leaves some out. The sample lists about 260,000 clones, over 70% occurring once. Sequencing was carried out using peripheral blood. The receptors shown here come from a woman aged 40 to 50 who had recovered from COVID-19. The CDR3 runs from the conserved cysteine through the conserved F or W. Each record gives: J gene, V gene, clone size, D gene, CDR3 DNA, CDR3 protein. D genes are given only for firm matches. Not all rows give a size; the values are once, few, many and, for expanded clones, a class.

j_gene: TRBJ2-2; v_gene: TRBV18; abundance: -; d_gene: -; CDR3nt: TGTGCCAGCTCACCAAAAGCGGTCATGAACACCGGGGAGCTGTTTTTT; CDR3aa: CASSPKAVMNTGELFF
j_gene: TRBJ2-3; v_gene: TRBV7-6; abundance: -; d_gene: -; CDR3nt: TGTGCCAGCAGCTTACTAGTGAGGACAGAATCAGATACGCAGTATTTT; CDR3aa: CASSLLVRTESDTQYF
j_gene: TRBJ2-7; v_gene: TRBV7-6; abundance: -; d_gene: -; CDR3nt: TGTGCCAGCAGCTTAGGGCCGAACTACGAGCAGTACTTC; CDR3aa: CASSLGPNYEQYF
j_gene: TRBJ1-1; v_gene: TRBV3-1/TRBV3-2; abundance: -; d_gene: -; CDR3nt: TGTGCCAGCAGCCAAGATTGGAGTGTGTCAGGGGATGCTTTCTTT; CDR3aa: CASSQDWSVSGDAFF
j_gene: TRBJ2-7; v_gene: TRBV5-8; abundance: -; d_gene: -; CDR3nt: TGTGCCAGCAGCTTAGTAGACGAGCAGTACTTC; CDR3aa: CASSLVDEQYF
j_gene: TRBJ2-3; v_gene: TRBV6-1; abundance: -; d_gene: -; CDR3nt: TGTGCCAGCAGTGAGGGCAGGGCCGATACGCAGTATTTT; CDR3aa: CASSEGRADTQYF
j_gene: TRBJ1-1; v_gene: TRBV2; abundance: -; d_gene: -; CDR3nt: TGTGCCAGCAGTGAGGACTCAGCCATGAACACTGAAGCTTTCTTT; CDR3aa: CASSEDSAMNTEAFF
j_gene: TRBJ1-6; v_gene: TRBV5-1; abundance: -; d_gene: TRBD1; CDR3nt: TGCGCCAGCAGCTTGGGGACAGGCGGGGTCCACTTT; CDR3aa: CASSLGTGGVHF
j_gene: TRBJ1-1; v_gene: TRBV5-1; abundance: -; d_gene: -; CDR3nt: TGCGCCAGCAGCCGCGGGATTAACACTGAAGCTTTCTTT; CDR3aa: CASSRGINTEAFF
j_gene: TRBJ1-6; v_gene: TRBV6-4; abundance: few; d_gene: -; CDR3nt: TGTGCCAGCAGGAGGGATGGGACATGGGATTCACCCCTCCACTTT; CDR3aa: CASRRDGTWDSPLHF
j_gene: TRBJ1-2; v_gene: TRBV5-6; abundance: -; d_gene: -; CDR3nt: TGTGCCAGCAGGCTTGGCGCCTTTATCGGGACTAACTATGGCTACACCTTC; CDR3aa: CASRLGAFIGTNYGYTF
j_gene: TRBJ2-2; v_gene: TRBV5-4; abundance: -; d_gene: -; CDR3nt: TGTGCCAGCAGCCGGGATGAAACCGGGGAGCTGTTTTTT; CDR3aa: CASSRDETGELFF
j_gene: TRBJ2-2; v_gene: TRBV5-1; abundance: -; d_gene: -; CDR3nt: TGCGCCAGCAGCTCCCGGGGGCGGGGGCTCACCGGGGAGCTGTTTTTT; CDR3aa: CASSSRGRGLTGELFF
j_gene: TRBJ2-1; v_gene: TRBV19; abundance: -; d_gene: TRBD1; CDR3nt: TGTGCCAGTAATGGACAGGGTGTAGTGGGCAGAACGGGACCAAATGAGCAGTTCTTC; CDR3aa: CASNGQGVVGRTGPNEQFF
j_gene: TRBJ2-1; v_gene: TRBV4-1; abundance: -; d_gene: TRBD1; CDR3nt: TGCGCCAGCAGCCAAGAGACAGGGCAGAGAGTCGATGAGCAGTTCTTC; CDR3aa: CASSQETGQRVDEQFF
j_gene: TRBJ1-3; v_gene: TRBV12-5; abundance: -; d_gene: TRBD1; CDR3nt: TGTGCTAGTGGTTTGGGGACAGGCGGAAACACCATATATTTT; CDR3aa: CASGLGTGGNTIYF
j_gene: TRBJ2-1; v_gene: TRBV3-1/TRBV3-2; abundance: -; d_gene: TRBD2; CDR3nt: TGTGCCAGCAGCCAGCCCAGCGGGGCTAGCTCCTACAATGAGCAGTTCTTC; CDR3aa: CASSQPSGASSYNEQFF
j_gene: TRBJ2-6; v_gene: TRBV19; abundance: -; d_gene: -; CDR3nt: TGTGCCAGTACCATCGGAGGGTCTGGGGCCAACGTCCTGACTTTC; CDR3aa: CASTIGGSGANVLTF
j_gene: TRBJ1-6; v_gene: TRBV7-2; abundance: few; d_gene: -; CDR3nt: TGTGCCACCGGAAATGAGTGGAGTTCACCCCTCCACTTT; CDR3aa: CATGNEWSSPLHF
j_gene: TRBJ1-3; v_gene: TRBV19; abundance: -; d_gene: -; CDR3nt: TGTGCCAGTAGTATAACTAACTCTGGAAACACCATATATTTT; CDR3aa: CASSITNSGNTIYF
j_gene: TRBJ2-1; v_gene: TRBV3-1/TRBV3-2; abundance: -; d_gene: TRBD2; CDR3nt: TGTGCCAGCAGCCAATATAGAGCGGGGGGGTACAATGAGCAGTTCTTC; CDR3aa: CASSQYRAGGYNEQFF
j_gene: TRBJ2-7; v_gene: TRBV2; abundance: -; d_gene: TRBD2; CDR3nt: TGTGCCAGCAGACGGGACTACCTCGTCCACGAGCAGTACTTC; CDR3aa: CASRRDYLVHEQYF
j_gene: TRBJ1-5; v_gene: TRBV13; abundance: -; d_gene: -; CDR3nt: TGTGCCAGCAGCTCCGCACTCGGTCAGCCCCAGCATTTT; CDR3aa: CASSSALGQPQHF
j_gene: TRBJ2-1; v_gene: TRBV7-8; abundance: -; d_gene: TRBD2; CDR3nt: TGTGCCAGCAGACGAGGACTAGCGGGGTCCTACAATGAGCAGTTCTTC; CDR3aa: CASRRGLAGSYNEQFF
j_gene: TRBJ2-3; v_gene: TRBV18; abundance: -; d_gene: TRBD1; CDR3nt: TGTGCCAGCTCACTTGGACAGGGCGTGAATACGCAGTATTTT; CDR3aa: CASSLGQGVNTQYF
j_gene: TRBJ1-5; v_gene: TRBV6-5; abundance: -; d_gene: -; CDR3nt: TGTGCCAGCAGTTACTCTCCGTCGGGCAATCAGCCCCAGCATTTT; CDR3aa: CASSYSPSGNQPQHF
j_gene: TRBJ1-6; v_gene: TRBV7-2; abundance: -; d_gene: TRBD1; CDR3nt: TGTGCCAGCAGCTTAGCGGGACAGGGCTCTAATTCACCCCTCCACTTT; CDR3aa: CASSLAGQGSNSPLHF
j_gene: TRBJ1-5; v_gene: TRBV7-2; abundance: -; d_gene: TRBD1; CDR3nt: TGTGCCAGCAGTTATTCAATTTGGGCAGGGGGCTTTCAGCCCCAGCATTTT; CDR3aa: CASSYSIWAGGFQPQHF
j_gene: TRBJ2-7; v_gene: TRBV9; abundance: -; d_gene: -; CDR3nt: TGTGCCAGCAGCGTAGGCAGTATCTCCTACGAGCAGTACTTC; CDR3aa: CASSVGSISYEQYF
j_gene: TRBJ2-1; v_gene: TRBV5-1; abundance: -; d_gene: -; CDR3nt: TGCGCCAGCGGCCGGGGACAACCCTACAATGAGCAGTTCTTC; CDR3aa: CASGRGQPYNEQFF
j_gene: TRBJ1-3; v_gene: TRBV5-6; abundance: -; d_gene: TRBD1; CDR3nt: TGTGCCAGCAGCTTCACCCAGGGGGCTTCTGGAAACACCATATATTTT; CDR3aa: CASSFTQGASGNTIYF
j_gene: TRBJ1-1; v_gene: TRBV3-1/TRBV3-2; abundance: -; d_gene: -; CDR3nt: TGTGCCAGCAGCCAACCCGGGATTACCCAAGCTTTCTTT; CDR3aa: CASSQPGITQAFF
j_gene: TRBJ2-3; v_gene: TRBV6-1; abundance: -; d_gene: TRBD2; CDR3nt: TGTGCCAGCAGTGGCCCCTACGGGGGGGCGACAGATACGCAGTATTTT; CDR3aa: CASSGPYGGATDTQYF
j_gene: TRBJ1-4; v_gene: TRBV6-4; abundance: -; d_gene: -; CDR3nt: TGTGCCAGCAGCGAGATCAGGGCTCAAAATGAAAAACTGTTTTTT; CDR3aa: CASSEIRAQNEKLFF
j_gene: TRBJ1-6; v_gene: TRBV10-1; abundance: -; d_gene: -; CDR3nt: TGCGCCAGCAGTGAATTCCAGGGATCACCCCTCCACTTT; CDR3aa: CASSEFQGSPLHF
j_gene: TRBJ2-3; v_gene: TRBV18; abundance: -; d_gene: TRBD2; CDR3nt: TGTGCCAGCTCACCTTCAGCGGGGGGTCAAGATACGCAGTATTTT; CDR3aa: CASSPSAGGQDTQYF